Listed below are T cell receptor beta chains from one sample, sequenced in a study of OX40 agonist ivuxolimab in advanced cancers. The data were produced by immunoSEQ multiplex PCR, yet TCRdb's version contains in-frame clones alone and is incomplete. The sample holds about 100,000 clones; about nine tenths are singletons and the top ten take 0.31%. The source material was CD4+ or CD8+ T cells sorted from blood, sampled in a trial of the OX40 agonist ivuxolimab. The origin of the receptors is an adult with an advanced solid tumor such as melanoma, head and neck, liver or kidney cancer. CDR3s include the opening cysteine and the closing phenylalanine or tryptophan. A D gene is named only where the DNA matches it firmly. The size field is filled for only some rows; it gives once, few, many or a size class.

d_gene	v_gene	j_gene	abundance	len	CDR3nt	CDR3aa
TRBD1	TRBV7-9	TRBJ2-7	NA	15	TGTGCCAGCAGCCTATACCATGACAGGGGCGGCGAGCAGTACTTC	CASSLYHDRGGEQYF
NA	TRBV6-1	TRBJ2-7	NA	12	TGTGCCAGCAGTTCTGTCTCCTACGAGCAGTACTTC	CASSSVSYEQYF
TRBD1	TRBV6-5	TRBJ1-1	NA	13	TGTGCCACCTCACGACAGGGATTCACTGAAGCTTTCTTT	CATSRQGFTEAFF
NA	TRBV7-2	TRBJ1-1	NA	15	TGTGCCAGCAGCTTATCGCCCCAAACGAACACTGAAGCTTTCTTT	CASSLSPQTNTEAFF
NA	TRBV2	TRBJ2-3	NA	14	TGTGCCAGCAGCCGGGACGGATACACAGATACGCAGTATTTT	CASSRDGYTDTQYF
NA	TRBV28	TRBJ2-1	NA	14	TGTGCCAGCAGGGGGTCCCTATCCTACAATGAGCAGTTCTTC	CASRGSLSYNEQFF
NA	TRBV2	TRBJ2-2	NA	13	TGTGCCAGCAAGTCAGGGCCAACCGGGGAGCTGTTTTTT	CASKSGPTGELFF
NA	TRBV19	TRBJ1-2	NA	15	TGTGCCAGTAGTATAGCCCGGGACGGCTCCCTCGGCTACACCTTC	CASSIARDGSLGYTF
NA	TRBV19	TRBJ2-1	NA	17	TGTGCCAGTAGTCCTACACCCAGTGGGGGTTCCTACAATGAGCAGTTCTTC	CASSPTPSGGSYNEQFF
TRBD2	TRBV11-2	TRBJ2-1	NA	15	TGTGCCAGCAGTTCCGGGACTAGCGTCTACAATGAGCAGTTCTTC	CASSSGTSVYNEQFF
NA	TRBV2	TRBJ2-3	NA	14	TGTGCCAGCGGGGAACTGGGAAGCACAGATACGCAGTATTTT	CASGELGSTDTQYF
NA	TRBV4-2	TRBJ2-5	NA	16	TGTGCCAGCAGCCAAGGAAGTCCGAGGGGCGCAGAGACCCAGTACTTC	CASSQGSPRGAETQYF
TRBD1	TRBV7-2	TRBJ1-1	once	15	TGTGCCAGCAGCTTAGCACAGGGGCGGAACACTGAAGCTTTCTTT	CASSLAQGRNTEAFF
TRBD1	TRBV19	TRBJ2-3	NA	14	TGTGCCAGTAGTATCAGGGGGCATGGAGATACGCAGTATTTT	CASSIRGHGDTQYF
NA	TRBV10-3	TRBJ2-2	once	15	TGTGCCATCAGTGAGAGTGAGGGAATCACCGGGGAGCTGTTTTTT	CAISESEGITGELFF
TRBD2	TRBV18	TRBJ2-2	NA	14	TGTGCCAGCTCACCGACTAGCGGGACCGGGGAGCTGTTTTTT	CASSPTSGTGELFF
NA	TRBV2	TRBJ2-1	once	12	TGTGCCAGCACGACTAGTCGGTATGAGCAGTTCTTC	CASTTSRYEQFF
NA	TRBV4-3	TRBJ2-3	NA	15	TGCGCCAGCAGCCAAGATGCGGACTACACAGATACGCAGTATTTT	CASSQDADYTDTQYF
TRBD1	TRBV15	TRBJ1-5	NA	14	TGTGCCACCGCTTGGGACAGGGGCAATCAGCCCCAGCATTTT	CATAWDRGNQPQHF
TRBD1	TRBV19	TRBJ2-1	NA	16	TGTGCCAGTAGTTCCCCCGGGACAGGGTTGAGAAATGAGCAGTTCTTC	CASSSPGTGLRNEQFF
TRBD2	TRBV11-2	TRBJ2-3	NA	18	TGTGCCAGCAGCCGGACTATGGGAAGCGGGAGGTACCTGGATACGCAGTATTTT	CASSRTMGSGRYLDTQYF
NA	TRBV4-2	TRBJ2-1	NA	14	TGTGCCAGCAGCCAGGGGATTGCCTTCGATGAGCAGTTCTTC	CASSQGIAFDEQFF
TRBD1	TRBV10-3	TRBJ2-7	NA	19	TGTGCCATCCGCCCGTTCGGGACCTCTCCGGGACAGGGGGACTACGAGCAGTACTTC	CAIRPFGTSPGQGDYEQYF
NA	TRBV6-5	TRBJ2-7	NA	14	TGTGCCAGCAGGTCGGCCAGTTTGACCTACGAGCAGTACTTC	CASRSASLTYEQYF
TRBD1	TRBV9	TRBJ2-3	once	14	TGTGCCAGCACCCCGACAGGGAGCACAGATACGCAGTATTTT	CASTPTGSTDTQYF
TRBD1	TRBV2	TRBJ2-2	NA	14	TGTGCCAGCAATGGACAGGGTCAGGGCGGGGAGCTGTTTTTT	CASNGQGQGGELFF
NA	TRBV4-2	TRBJ2-3	once	16	TGTGCCAGCAGCCAAGAGGACGGAAGGGTCTCTGATACGCAGTATTTT	CASSQEDGRVSDTQYF
TRBD1	TRBV6-6	TRBJ2-7	NA	15	TGTGCCAGCAGTAACACCGGGACAGGGAACTACGAGCAGTACTTC	CASSNTGTGNYEQYF
NA	TRBV14	TRBJ1-2	few	13	TGTGCCAGCAGCCCCGGACCGAGTTATGGCTACACCTTC	CASSPGPSYGYTF
TRBD1	TRBV19	TRBJ1-5	NA	16	TGTGCCAGTAGTCCACAGGGGGCTGGACTCAATCAGCCCCAGCATTTT	CASSPQGAGLNQPQHF
TRBD2	TRBV7-2	TRBJ2-1	NA	15	TGTGCCAGCAGCTTAGCTAGGACTAGTTTGAATGAGCAGTTCTTC	CASSLARTSLNEQFF
NA	TRBV30	TRBJ1-2	NA	13	TGTGCCTGGGAGAGGCGGACTAACTATGGCTACACCTTC	CAWERRTNYGYTF
TRBD1	TRBV29-1	TRBJ1-4	NA	14	TGCAGCGTCCAGGGACAGGGCCCCCCAATGGAACTGTTTTTT	CSVQGQGPPMELFF
NA	TRBV29-1	TRBJ2-1	NA	14	TGCAGCGTTGAAGGGGATAGTAGGTACAATGAGCAGTTCTTC	CSVEGDSRYNEQFF
TRBD2	TRBV10-3	TRBJ2-3	once	13	TGTGCCATCCATGCGGCGGGAGCAAATACGCAGTATTTT	CAIHAAGANTQYF
NA	TRBV11-2	TRBJ2-3	NA	12	TGTGCCAGCAGCGCTAGCACAGATACGCAGTATTTT	CASSASTDTQYF
NA	TRBV11-2	TRBJ2-3	NA	14	TGTGCCAGCAGAACGGATTTTCGCACAGATACGCAGTATTTT	CASRTDFRTDTQYF
TRBD2	TRBV7-6	TRBJ2-7	NA	14	TGTGCCAGCAGCTTAAATCTAGCGGGCTACGAGCAGTACTTC	CASSLNLAGYEQYF
NA	TRBV2	TRBJ1-3	NA	16	TGTGCCAGCAGTGGAAACAGGGACTCCTCTGGAAACACCATATATTTT	CASSGNRDSSGNTIYF
TRBD2	TRBV2	TRBJ2-3	NA	15	TGTGCCAGCAAAGAGGGACTAGCGGCCTCAGATACGCAGTATTTT	CASKEGLAASDTQYF
NA	TRBV9	TRBJ2-7	NA	13	TGTGCCAGCAGCGTAGTAAGCTCGGGCGAGCAGTACTTC	CASSVVSSGEQYF
TRBD1	TRBV10-2	TRBJ2-5	NA	14	TGCGCCAGCAGTGAGGCAGGGGGACGAGAGACCCAGTACTTC	CASSEAGGRETQYF
NA	TRBV18	TRBJ2-2	NA	13	TGTGCCAGCTCACCTAGCGCTGAAGGGGAGCTGTTTTTT	CASSPSAEGELFF
NA	TRBV5-6	TRBJ1-6	NA	12	TGTGCGACTGGGCGTTGGGGTTCACCCCTCCACTTT	CATGRWGSPLHF
NA	TRBV29-1	TRBJ1-2	NA	12	TGCAGCGTTGTAGCAAATAACTATGGCTACACCTTC	CSVVANNYGYTF
TRBD2	TRBV19	TRBJ2-2	NA	16	TGTGCCAGTAGAAACGGACTAGCGGTGAAAACCGGGGAGCTGTTTTTT	CASRNGLAVKTGELFF
NA	TRBV7-3	TRBJ2-2	NA	15	TGTGCCAGCAGCTTAATTGGGAGCGGCACCGGGGAGCTGTTTTTT	CASSLIGSGTGELFF
TRBD1	TRBV19	TRBJ2-1	NA	16	TGTGCCACCCACCCCCGGCCCCGGGACAGTTACAATGAGCAGTTCTTC	CATHPRPRDSYNEQFF
NA	TRBV28	TRBJ2-1	NA	12	TGTGCCAGCAGTTCGTATCCCGATGAGCAGTTCTTC	CASSSYPDEQFF
NA	TRBV2	TRBJ1-2	NA	10	TGTGCCAGCAGTGATCCTGGCTACACCTTC	CASSDPGYTF
NA	TRBV7-9	TRBJ1-1	NA	14	TGTGCCAGCAGCCCACTTCAGAGGAACACTGAAGCTTTCTTT	CASSPLQRNTEAFF
NA	TRBV28	TRBJ2-1	NA	16	TGTGCCAGCAGTTTCATCGGGACTCTCGGGGATAATGAGCAGTTCTTC	CASSFIGTLGDNEQFF
NA	TRBV5-4	TRBJ1-3	NA	14	TGTGCCAGCAGCGAGAGGGCGTCGGGAAACACCATATATTTT	CASSERASGNTIYF